This T cell receptor beta chain was found in a study of blood T cell repertoires in COVID-19. TCRdb's copy holds only in-frame clones and misses some; the assay was immunoSEQ multiplex PCR. In the table there are 95,000 to 150,000 clones, 86% of which are singletons. Looked up from germline, CDR1 is SNHLY and CDR2 is FYNNEI. V dropped 6 bases and J dropped 11 bases, with 19 bases sitting between them. The CDR3 runs to 14 residues. The TCR originated in a middle-aged man with acute or convalescent COVID-19. Sequences were obtained from peripheral blood. The chain is built from TRBV2 and TRBJ1-4; possible D gene TRBD1, 5 bases. The CDR3 here is CASRAGTGLGKLFF. CDR3 DNA sequence: TGTGCCAGCAGGGCCGGGACGGGACTGGGGAAACTGTTTTTT.